The 31 T cell receptor beta chains below were found in one sample sequenced in a study of OX40 agonist ivuxolimab in advanced cancers. The data were produced by immunoSEQ multiplex PCR, yet TCRdb's version contains in-frame clones alone and is incomplete. The sample has around 67,000 clones, 80% seen once; the top ten hold 1.2%. This specimen consisted of CD4+ or CD8+ T cells sorted from blood, obtained in a trial of the OX40 agonist ivuxolimab. The receptors were gathered from an adult with an advanced solid tumor such as melanoma, head and neck, liver or kidney cancer.

The gene calls are TRBV7-2 and TRBJ2-1; 14 nucleotides line up with TRBD2. Trimming cost V 4 bases and J 9 bases; bases outside gene matches: 11. Per germline, CDR1 SGHTA and CDR2 FQGNSA. The CDR3 spans 17 residues. The CDR3 sequence is CASSYDSTGLAGGEQFF. CDR3 sequence (DNA): TGTGCCAGCAGCTACGACAGCACCGGACTAGCGGGGGGTGAGCAGTTCTTC.

V is TRBV18 and J is TRBJ1-6; D call uncertain. The germline V gene encodes CDR1 KGHSH and CDR2 LQKENI. V was pared by 6 bases and J by 6 bases, with 18 bases between. This CDR3 spans 16 amino acids. CDR3 in amino acids: CASSIREGGLNSPLHF. The DNA for the CDR3 is TGTGCCAGCTCCATAAGGGAAGGCGGGCTTAATTCACCCCTCCACTTT.

The rearrangement links TRBV30 to TRBJ1-2; the match to TRBD1 covers 9 bases. J gave up 6 bases and V 2 bases, and 4 bases lay outside the gene matches. The CDR3 has 13 residues. Germline V lookup: CDR1 GTSNPN, CDR2 SVGIG (reference sequence). The CDR3 DNA sequence: TGTGCCTGGAGTCGACAGGGGGTAGATGGCTACACCTTC. Amino acid sequence: CAWSRQGVDGYTF.

The chain couples TRBV30 to TRBJ2-7; no reliable D call. Per the germline V gene, CDR1 is GTSNPN and CDR2 is SVGIG (reference sequence). The CDR3 runs to 12 residues. Trimming stripped 2 bases from V and 5 bases from J, with 10 bases between. The DNA for the CDR3 is TGTGCCTGGAGTAGGGATGGGGACGAGCAGTACTTC. Translation gives CAWSRDGDEQYF.

The V and J genes are TRBV16 and TRBJ1-1; D gene ambiguous. The CDR3 is 13 amino acids. From germline, CDR1 is KGHSY and CDR2 FQNENV. The V gene lost 6 bases and the J gene lost 1 base, with 9 bases spanning the gap. Here the CDR3 reads CASSPYSNTEAFF. In DNA form, the CDR3 reads TGTGCCAGCAGTCCCTATTCGAACACTGAAGCTTTCTTT.

The chain has TRBV4-1 and TRBJ2-7; D is uncertain. This CDR3 is built from 14 residues. The germline CDR1 and CDR2 sequences are MGHRA and YSYEKL. V shed 2 bases and J shed 2 bases, with 10 bases lying between them. CDR3 protein: CASSQQISAYEQYF. The CDR3 DNA sequence: TGCGCCAGCAGCCAACAGATTAGTGCCTACGAGCAGTACTTC.

V and J are TRBV19 and TRBJ1-5; D gene uncertain. This CDR3 is built from 15 residues. V was trimmed by 3 bases and J by 2 bases, leaving 11 bases between them. CDR1 is LNHDA, CDR2 SQIVND, per germline (reference sequence). The CDR3 loop reads CASSMRGNGNQPQHF. For the CDR3, the DNA is TGTGCCAGTAGTATGCGAGGGAATGGCAATCAGCCCCAGCATTTT.

The chain uses TRBV6-6 and TRBJ2-3; D might be TRBD2 (5 bases). CDR1 MNHNY and CDR2 SVGAGI come from the germline V gene (reference sequence). Trimming pared 10 bases from V and 6 bases from J, leaving 14 bases between. The CDR3 consists of 12 residues. CDR3 residues: CATRAPGDTQYF. CDR3 DNA sequence: TGTGCCACCCGGGCGCCGGGGGATACGCAGTATTTT.

The chain combines TRBV21-1 with TRBJ2-3; the table's D call of TRBD2 was not tested on the DNA. TRBV21-1 is a pseudogene. This CDR3 region has 13 residues. As DNA, the CDR3 is TGTGCCAGCAGTTCGGGACTAACAGATACGCAGTATTTT. Translation gives CASSSGLTDTQYF.

The chain combines TRBV9 with TRBJ1-6; D unresolved. The CDR3 sequence is 15 residues long. The germline CDR1 and CDR2 sequences are SGDLS and YYNGEE. Trimming cost V 0 bases and J 10 bases, with 14 bases left between them. The CDR3 coding sequence is TGTGCCAGCAGCGTAGCTGATGAGGTTCGCTCACCCCTCCACTTT. Protein sequence: CASSVADEVRSPLHF.

This chain connects TRBV5-1 to TRBJ2-7; TRBD1 is a possible D gene (5 bases). In germline, CDR1 is SGHRS, CDR2 YFSETQ. Trimming took off 2 bases at V and 3 bases at J, with 36 bases between the two ends. This CDR3 has 22 residues. CDR3 loop: CASSFEFRVSPQGSAGVYEQYF. The CDR3 DNA sequence: TGCGCCAGCAGCTTCGAATTTCGTGTCTCTCCCCAGGGATCCGCTGGGGTCTACGAGCAGTACTTC.

This chain joins TRBV5-4 and TRBJ2-2; 7 positions match TRBD2. V shed 3 bases, J shed 1 base, and the junction held 6 bases outside the gene matches. The CDR3 is 16 amino acids. Germline V gene lookup returns CDR1 SGHNT and CDR2 YYREEE (reference sequence). The CDR3 is CASSSRAGRNTGELFF. The CDR3 DNA reads as TGTGCCAGCAGCTCCCGAGCGGGGAGGAACACCGGGGAGCTGTTTTTT.

J is TRBJ2-1 and V is TRBV5-6; 8 bases agree with TRBD2. Germline V gene lookup returns CDR1 SGHDT and CDR2 YYEEEE. The CDR3 spans 17 residues. V lost 5 bases to trimming and J lost 5 bases; unmatched junction nucleotides: 15. CDR3 loop: CASRQYTYSGGHNEQFF. Here the CDR3 DNA reads TGTGCCAGCAGACAATACACATATTCGGGGGGGCACAATGAGCAGTTCTTC.

V and J are TRBV11-2 and TRBJ1-2, with D maybe TRBD1 (5 bases). Germline CDR1 and CDR2: SGHAT and FQNNGV. This CDR3 contains 13 residues. The V end lost 6 bases, the J end lost 5 bases, and 13 bases lay between the germline ends. The CDR3 sequence is CASSSSGTYGYTF. The CDR3 DNA reads TGTGCCAGCAGTTCCTCCGGGACGTATGGCTACACCTTC.

This clone was counted a few times. The chain links TRBV7-3 to TRBJ2-2; D ambiguous. Germline values: CDR1 SGHTA, CDR2 FQGTGA. The V end lost 1 base, the J end lost 7 bases, and 16 bases lay between the germline ends. This CDR3 comprises 16 residues. The CDR3 DNA follows: TGTGCCAGCAGCTTAAATCGGCCGCGACCAGGCGGGGAGCTGTTTTTT. This translates into CASSLNRPRPGGELFF. The complete variable domain, with remaining parts taken from reference TRBV7-3 and TRBJ2-2, reads GAGVSQTPSNKVTEKGKYVELRCDPISGHTALYWYRQSLGQGPEFLIYFQGTGAADDSGLPNDRFFAVRPEGSVSTLKIQRTERGDSAVYLCASSLNRPRPGGELFFGEGSRLTVL.

There are a few counts of this clone. This chain links TRBV10-2 with TRBJ2-3; 8 bases line up with TRBD2. Germline V gene lookup returns CDR1 WSHSY and CDR2 SAAADI. The J segment lost 1 base and the V segment lost 6 bases, leaving 6 bases of the junction unmatched. CDR3 length: 15 amino acids. The CDR3 sequence: CASRREGRRTDTQYF. The CDR3 DNA reads TGCGCCAGCAGACGGGAGGGGCGCCGCACAGATACGCAGTATTTT.

This chain joins TRBV28 and TRBJ1-5; 9 nucleotides line up with TRBD1. Germline CDR1 MDHEN, CDR2 SYDVKM. The V segment lost 3 bases and the J segment 4 bases; nucleotides outside the gene matches: 1. This CDR3 is built from 14 residues. In DNA, the CDR3 is TGTGCCAGCAGTTTGACAGGGGGAAATCAGCCCCAGCATTTT. The encoded protein is CASSLTGGNQPQHF.

This clone was counted a few times. The rearrangement links TRBV28 to TRBJ1-3; D perhaps matches TRBD1 (5 bases). Trimming took off 7 bases at V and 4 bases at J, with 14 bases between the two ends. This CDR3 has 14 amino acids. Looked up from germline, CDR1 is MDHEN and CDR2 is SYDVKM. The CDR3 DNA reads TGTGCCAGCATCGCAGGGCAGTTGGGAAACACCATATATTTT. Protein product: CASIAGQLGNTIYF.

The V and J genes are TRBV5-1 and TRBJ1-2; 10 nucleotides line up with TRBD1. V trimming: 2 bases; J trimming: 7 bases; junction bases outside the gene matches: 5. CDR3 length equals 14 residues. Germline V CDR1 and CDR2: SGHRS, YFSETQ. As DNA, the CDR3 is TGCGCCAGCAGCTTAAGACAGGGGGCGGCTGGCTACACCTTC. It specifies CASSLRQGAAGYTF.

This sequence joins TRBV10-1 and TRBJ2-7; weak D call: TRBD1 (5 bases). The CDR3 totals 13 residues. CDR1 and CDR2 from the germline V gene are WNHNN and SYGVQD (reference sequence). Trimming removed 2 bases at V and 8 bases at J, with 13 bases between. This CDR3 reads CASSEEKGFQQYF. The CDR3 bases are TGCGCCAGCAGTGAGGAAAAGGGGTTTCAGCAGTACTTC.

V and J are TRBV5-1 and TRBJ2-1; D might be TRBD2 (6 bases). CDR1 and CDR2 (germline): SGHRS, YFSETQ. V gave up 4 bases and J gave up 3 bases, with 17 bases separating them. CDR3 size: 16 residues. As DNA, the CDR3 is TGCGCCAGCAGCCCCATTGGGGGGAATAGCTACAATGAGCAGTTCTTC. Protein product: CASSPIGGNSYNEQFF. Full variable domain (outside the CDR3, taken from reference TRBV5-1 and TRBJ2-1): KAGVTQTPRYLIKTRGQQVTLSCSPISGHRSVSWYQQTPGQGLQFLFEYFSETQRNKGNFPGRFSGRQFSNSRSEMNVSTLELGDSALYLCASSPIGGNSYNEQFFGPGTRLTVL.

The chain recombines TRBV11-2 with TRBJ2-7; D perhaps matches TRBD1 (5 bases). The germline V and J ends were trimmed by 2 bases and 6 bases, with 14 bases remaining between them. The CDR3 has 14 amino acids. The V gene's germline CDR1 is SGHAT and CDR2 FQNNGV. DNA for the CDR3: TGTGCCAGCAGCTTAACGTTACCCAGGGTCGAGCAGTACTTC. Encoded protein: CASSLTLPRVEQYF.

The chain carries TRBV6-5 and TRBJ2-5; TRBD1 or TRBD2 may be the D gene (5 bases each). In germline, CDR1 is MNHEY, CDR2 SVGAGI. The V end lost 6 bases, the J end lost 1 base, and 12 bases lay between the germline ends. CDR3 length equals 14 residues. The CDR3 nucleotides read TGTGCCAGCAGCTCGGTCGGGGCCCAAGAGACCCAGTACTTC. Protein product: CASSSVGAQETQYF.

This clone was observed a handful of times. This chain uses TRBV18 with TRBJ1-2, with 8 bases matching TRBD1. Losses at the gene ends were 3 bases for V and 0 bases for J; bases not matched to a gene: 9. The CDR3 has 17 residues. Germline CDR1 is KGHSH and CDR2 is LQKENI. The CDR3 protein is CASSPTYRTGPNYGYTF. The CDR3 region has the DNA TGTGCCAGCTCACCGACTTATAGGACAGGGCCTAACTATGGCTACACCTTC.

V gene TRBV19 combines with J gene TRBJ1-5; 7 nucleotides match TRBD1. The CDR3 contains 14 residues. The trim removed 3 bases at V and 4 bases at J, leaving 3 bases unmatched. The germline CDR1 and CDR2 sequences are LNHDA and SQIVND (reference sequence). The CDR3 sequence: CASSITGDNQPQHF. For the CDR3, the DNA is TGTGCCAGTAGTATCACAGGGGATAATCAGCCCCAGCATTTT.

The chain links TRBV19 to TRBJ2-6, with TRBD1 matching 7 bases. The germline gives CDR1 LNHDA, CDR2 SQIVND (reference sequence). Losses at the gene ends were 3 bases for V and 3 bases for J; bases not matched to a gene: 5. There are 16 residues in the CDR3. In DNA, the CDR3 is TGTGCCAGTAGTATCGAGGGGGCTGGTGGGGCCAACGTCCTGACTTTC. Amino acids: CASSIEGAGGANVLTF.

The rearrangement uses TRBV19 and TRBJ2-1; a weak D match, TRBD2 (5 bases). CDR3 length: 17 amino acids. Germline loops: CDR1 LNHDA, CDR2 SQIVND (reference sequence). V dropped 4 bases and J dropped 9 bases, with 25 bases sitting between them. The CDR3: CASSRANRPDYISEQFF. CDR3 DNA sequence: TGTGCCAGTAGTAGGGCTAATCGACCCGACTACATCAGTGAGCAGTTCTTC.

This rearrangement joins TRBV19 to TRBJ1-1, with 8 bases that match TRBD1. The CDR3 contains 14 residues. Germline assignment: CDR1 LNHDA and CDR2 SQIVND (reference sequence). The junction had 3 bases not matched to a gene; V was cut back by 2 bases and J by 4 bases. The CDR3 reads CASSIQGAVTEAFF. CDR3 DNA: TGTGCCAGTAGTATACAGGGGGCGGTCACTGAAGCTTTCTTT.

This chain connects TRBV28 to TRBJ2-7; D possibly uses TRBD1 or TRBD2 (5 bases each). CDR3 length: 12 residues. Germline CDR1 is MDHEN and CDR2 is SYDVKM. V lost 6 bases and J 2 bases, leaving 8 bases between the germline ends. This CDR3 reads CASSSGPYEQYF. The CDR3 bases are TGTGCCAGCAGCTCGGGACCCTACGAGCAGTACTTC.

The gene calls are TRBV6-5 and TRBJ1-2; no reliable D call. The V gene's germline CDR1 is MNHEY and CDR2 SVGAGI. The germline V and J ends were trimmed by 2 bases and 7 bases, with 14 bases remaining between them. The CDR3 length is 14 residues. The CDR3 sequence: CASSYTGLEGGYTF. CDR3 nucleotide sequence: TGTGCCAGCAGTTACACCGGGCTAGAGGGTGGCTACACCTTC.

This chain joins TRBV19 and TRBJ2-3, with unresolved D. The germline CDR1 and CDR2 sequences are LNHDA and SQIVND (reference sequence). CDR3 size: 14 residues. Deletions cut 5 bases from V and 1 base from J, with 10 bases between. The CDR3 is CASSPGRRTDTQYF. The CDR3 coding sequence is TGTGCCAGTAGTCCAGGACGTCGCACAGATACGCAGTATTTT.